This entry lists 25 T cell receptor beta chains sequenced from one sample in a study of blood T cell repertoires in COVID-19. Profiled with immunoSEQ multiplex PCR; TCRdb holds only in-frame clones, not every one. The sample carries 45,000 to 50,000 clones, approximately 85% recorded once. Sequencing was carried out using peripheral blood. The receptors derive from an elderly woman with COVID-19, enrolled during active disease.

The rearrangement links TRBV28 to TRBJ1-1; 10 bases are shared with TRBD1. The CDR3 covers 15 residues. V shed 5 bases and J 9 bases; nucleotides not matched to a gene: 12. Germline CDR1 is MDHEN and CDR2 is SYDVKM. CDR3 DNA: TGTGCCAGCAGTGTTTCCCCTGGACAGGGGGGAAAAGCTTTCTTT. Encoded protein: CASSVSPGQGGKAFF.

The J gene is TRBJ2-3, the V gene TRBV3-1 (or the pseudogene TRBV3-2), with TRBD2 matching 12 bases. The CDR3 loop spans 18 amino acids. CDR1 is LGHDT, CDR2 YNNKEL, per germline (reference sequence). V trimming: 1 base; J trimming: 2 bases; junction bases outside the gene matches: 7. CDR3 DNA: TGTGCCAGCAGCCAAGGACTAGCGGGGGCCGGCTACACAGATACGCAGTATTTT. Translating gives CASSQGLAGAGYTDTQYF.

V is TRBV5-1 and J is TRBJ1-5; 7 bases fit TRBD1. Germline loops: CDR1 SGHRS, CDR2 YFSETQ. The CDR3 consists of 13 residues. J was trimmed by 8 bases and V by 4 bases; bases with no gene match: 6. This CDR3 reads CASSSTGDKPQHF. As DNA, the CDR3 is TGCGCCAGCAGCAGTACAGGGGATAAGCCCCAGCATTTT.

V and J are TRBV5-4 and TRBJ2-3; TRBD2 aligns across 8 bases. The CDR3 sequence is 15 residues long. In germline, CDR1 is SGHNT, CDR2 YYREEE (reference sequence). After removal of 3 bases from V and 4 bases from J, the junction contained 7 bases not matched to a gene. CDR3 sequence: CASSSGLAGPDTQYF. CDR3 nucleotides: TGTGCCAGCAGCTCCGGACTAGCAGGGCCAGATACGCAGTATTTT.

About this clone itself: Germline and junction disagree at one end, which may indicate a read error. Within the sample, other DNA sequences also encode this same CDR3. The CDR3 protein is CASRDWRENIQYF. The CDR3 region has the DNA TGTGCCAGCAGGGATTGGCGGGAAAACATTCAGTACTTC. The chain uses TRBV5-1 and TRBJ2-4; D tentatively fits TRBD1 or TRBD2 (5 bases each). This CDR3 region has 13 residues. The germline V gene encodes CDR1 SGHRS and CDR2 YFSETQ.

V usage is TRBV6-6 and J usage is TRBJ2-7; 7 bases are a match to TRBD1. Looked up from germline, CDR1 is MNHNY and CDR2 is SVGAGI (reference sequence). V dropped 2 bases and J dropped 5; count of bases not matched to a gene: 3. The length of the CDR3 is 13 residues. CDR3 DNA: TGTGCCAGCAGTTACGGTACAGGGGACGAGCAGTACTTC. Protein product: CASSYGTGDEQYF.

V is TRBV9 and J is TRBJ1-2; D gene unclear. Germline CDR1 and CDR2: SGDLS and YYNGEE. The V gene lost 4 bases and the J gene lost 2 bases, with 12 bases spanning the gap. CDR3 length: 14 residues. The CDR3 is CASSPMGGNYGYTF. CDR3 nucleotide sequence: TGTGCCAGCAGCCCGATGGGAGGGAACTATGGCTACACCTTC.

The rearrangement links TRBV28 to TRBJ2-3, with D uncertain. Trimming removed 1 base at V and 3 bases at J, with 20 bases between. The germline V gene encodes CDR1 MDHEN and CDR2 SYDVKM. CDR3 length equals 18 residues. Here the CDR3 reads CASSLSFLGRRSTDTQYF. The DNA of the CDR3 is TGTGCCAGCAGTTTATCATTCTTGGGCCGCAGATCGACAGATACGCAGTATTTT.

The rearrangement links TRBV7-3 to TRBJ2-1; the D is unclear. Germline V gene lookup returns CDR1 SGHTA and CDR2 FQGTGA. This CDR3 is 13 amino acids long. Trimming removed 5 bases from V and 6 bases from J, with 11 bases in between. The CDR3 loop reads CASSLLPGNEQFF. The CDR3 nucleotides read TGTGCCAGCAGCCTCCTCCCCGGCAATGAGCAGTTCTTC.

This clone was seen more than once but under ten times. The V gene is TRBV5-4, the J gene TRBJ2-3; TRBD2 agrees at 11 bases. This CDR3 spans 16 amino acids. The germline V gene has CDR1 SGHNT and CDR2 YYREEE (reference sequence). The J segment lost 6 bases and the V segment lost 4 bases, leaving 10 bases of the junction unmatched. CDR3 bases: TGTGCCAGCAGCAGTACTAGCGGGGGCCGGGGTGATACGCAGTATTTT. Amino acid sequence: CASSSTSGGRGDTQYF.

The DNA of the CDR3 is TGTGCCAGCAGTCCCGGGAGCGGGCCTCACTATGGCTACACCTTC. Translated, it gives CASSPGSGPHYGYTF. The chain has TRBV7-6 and TRBJ1-2; D remains unclear. The germline CDR1 and CDR2 sequences are SGHVS and FNYEAQ. V lost 6 bases, J lost 3 bases, and 17 bases lay in between. CDR3 length equals 15 residues.

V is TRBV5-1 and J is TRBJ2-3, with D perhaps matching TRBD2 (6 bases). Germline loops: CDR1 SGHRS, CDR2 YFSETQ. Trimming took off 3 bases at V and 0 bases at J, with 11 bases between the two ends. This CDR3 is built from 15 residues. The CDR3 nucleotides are TGCGCCAGCAGCTCGGGACTTTTAAGCACAGATACGCAGTATTTT. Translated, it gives CASSSGLLSTDTQYF.

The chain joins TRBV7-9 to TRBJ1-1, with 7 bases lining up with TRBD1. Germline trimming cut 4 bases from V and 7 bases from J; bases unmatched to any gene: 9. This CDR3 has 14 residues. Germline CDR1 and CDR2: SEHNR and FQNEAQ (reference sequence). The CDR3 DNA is TGTGCCAGCAGCTACCCGCGACAGGGTCATGAAGCTTTCTTT. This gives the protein CASSYPRQGHEAFF.

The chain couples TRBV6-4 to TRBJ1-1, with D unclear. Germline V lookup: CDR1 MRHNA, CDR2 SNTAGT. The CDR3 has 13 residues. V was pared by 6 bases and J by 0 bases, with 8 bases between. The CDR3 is CASSRGVNTEAFF. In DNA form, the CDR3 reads TGTGCCAGCAGCCGCGGGGTGAACACTGAAGCTTTCTTT.

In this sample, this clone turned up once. DNA for the CDR3: TGTGCCAGCAGCTCCGGAGGGGCTCAAGAGACCCAGTACTTC. Its protein product is CASSSGGAQETQYF. This sequence joins TRBV5-4 and TRBJ2-5, with TRBD2 as a possible D gene (6 bases). Germline loops: CDR1 SGHNT, CDR2 YYREEE (reference sequence). CDR3 length: 14 residues. V lost 3 bases to trimming and J lost 2 bases, with 11 bases between them.

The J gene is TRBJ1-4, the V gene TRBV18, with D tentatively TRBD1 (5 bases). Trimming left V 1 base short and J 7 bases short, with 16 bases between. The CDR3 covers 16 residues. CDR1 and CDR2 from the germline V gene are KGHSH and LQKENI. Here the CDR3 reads CASSPRVGQGGEKLFF. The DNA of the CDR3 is TGTGCCAGCTCACCACGGGTGGGCCAGGGCGGTGAAAAACTGTTTTTT. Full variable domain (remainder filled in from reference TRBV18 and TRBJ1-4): NAGVMQNPRHLVRRRGQEARLRCSPMKGHSHVYWYRQLPEEGLKFMVYLQKENIIDESGMPKERFSAEFPKEGPSILRIQQVVRGDSAAYFCASSPRVGQGGEKLFFGSGTQLSVL.

CDR3 nucleotides: TGTGCCAGCACAGGTTACAATTCACCCCTCCACTTT. It yields the protein CASTGYNSPLHF. This chain uses TRBV5-6 with TRBJ1-6; D ambiguous. Germline values: CDR1 SGHDT, CDR2 YYEEEE. The CDR3 is 12 amino acids. Trimming removed 6 bases from V and 7 bases from J, with 8 bases in between.

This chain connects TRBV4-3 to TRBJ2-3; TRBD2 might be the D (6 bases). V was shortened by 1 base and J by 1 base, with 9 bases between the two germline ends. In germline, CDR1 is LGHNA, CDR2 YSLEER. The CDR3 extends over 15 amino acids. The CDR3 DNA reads TGCGCCAGCAGCCAAGGGGCTAGCGGCACAGATACGCAGTATTTT. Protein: CASSQGASGTDTQYF.

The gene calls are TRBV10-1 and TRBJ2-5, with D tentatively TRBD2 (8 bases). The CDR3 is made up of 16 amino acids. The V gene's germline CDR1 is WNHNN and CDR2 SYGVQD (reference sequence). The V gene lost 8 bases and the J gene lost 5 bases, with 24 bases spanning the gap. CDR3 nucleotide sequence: TGCGCCAGCCCCTGGGGGAGGGGGCGCGGGAGGGAGACCCAGTACTTC. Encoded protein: CASPWGRGRGRETQYF.

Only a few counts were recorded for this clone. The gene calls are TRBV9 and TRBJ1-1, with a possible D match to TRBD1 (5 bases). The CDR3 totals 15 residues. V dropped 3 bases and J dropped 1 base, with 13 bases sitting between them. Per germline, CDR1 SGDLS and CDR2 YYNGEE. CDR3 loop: CASSGGVRENTEAFF. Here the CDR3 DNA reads TGTGCCAGCAGCGGGGGGGTCAGGGAGAACACTGAAGCTTTCTTT.

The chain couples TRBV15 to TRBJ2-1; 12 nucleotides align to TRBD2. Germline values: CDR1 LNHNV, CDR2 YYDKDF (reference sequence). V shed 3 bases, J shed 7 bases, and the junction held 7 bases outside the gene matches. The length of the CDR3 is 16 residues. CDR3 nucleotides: TGTGCCACCAGCAGCCCTAGACTAGCGGGGGATAATGAGCAGTTCTTC. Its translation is CATSSPRLAGDNEQFF.

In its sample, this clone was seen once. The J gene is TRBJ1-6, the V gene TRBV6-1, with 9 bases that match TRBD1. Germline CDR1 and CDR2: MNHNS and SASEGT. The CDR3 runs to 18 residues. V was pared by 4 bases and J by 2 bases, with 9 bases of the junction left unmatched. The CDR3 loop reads CASSGTGVAIPYNSPLHF. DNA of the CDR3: TGTGCCAGCAGTGGGACAGGGGTAGCCATCCCCTATAATTCACCCCTCCACTTT.

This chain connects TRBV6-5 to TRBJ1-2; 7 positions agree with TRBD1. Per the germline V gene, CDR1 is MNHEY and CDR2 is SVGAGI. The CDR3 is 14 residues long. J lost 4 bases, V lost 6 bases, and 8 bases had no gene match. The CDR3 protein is CASRGDSTFYGYTF. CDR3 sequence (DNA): TGTGCCAGCAGGGGGGACAGCACCTTCTATGGCTACACCTTC.

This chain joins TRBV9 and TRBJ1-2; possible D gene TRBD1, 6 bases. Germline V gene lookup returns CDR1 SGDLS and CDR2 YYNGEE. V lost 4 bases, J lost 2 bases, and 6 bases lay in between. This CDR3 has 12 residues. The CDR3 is CASSTGNYGYTF. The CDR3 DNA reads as TGTGCCAGCAGCACAGGGAACTATGGCTACACCTTC.

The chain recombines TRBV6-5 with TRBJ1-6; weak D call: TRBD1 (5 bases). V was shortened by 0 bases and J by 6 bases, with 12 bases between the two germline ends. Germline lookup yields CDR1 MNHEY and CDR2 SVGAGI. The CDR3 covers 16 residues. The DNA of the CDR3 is TGTGCCAGCAGTTACTCGATCGGCAGGGTTAATTCACCCCTCCACTTT. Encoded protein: CASSYSIGRVNSPLHF.